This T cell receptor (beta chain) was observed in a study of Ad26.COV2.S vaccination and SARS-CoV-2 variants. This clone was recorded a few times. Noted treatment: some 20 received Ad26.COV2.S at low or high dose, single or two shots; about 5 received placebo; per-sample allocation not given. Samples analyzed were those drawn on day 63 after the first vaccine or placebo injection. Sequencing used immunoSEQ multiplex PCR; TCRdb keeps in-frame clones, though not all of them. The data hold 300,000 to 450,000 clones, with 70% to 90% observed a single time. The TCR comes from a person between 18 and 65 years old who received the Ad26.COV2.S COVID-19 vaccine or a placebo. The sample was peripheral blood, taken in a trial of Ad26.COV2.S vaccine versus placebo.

The CDR3 DNA follows: TGTGCCAGCAGCTTGGGCCCCGGCAGCTACGAGCAGTACTTC. It specifies CASSLGPGSYEQYF. The gene calls are TRBV5-8 and TRBJ2-7; no firm D call. Trimming took off 0 bases at V and 3 bases at J, with 10 bases between the two ends. CDR1 and CDR2 from the germline V gene are SGHTS and YDEGEE. This CDR3 is 14 amino acids long.